The rows below give T cell receptor beta chains drawn from one sample of a study of memory CD4+ T cells and cytomegalovirus serostatus. The assay was immunoSEQ multiplex PCR, and TCRdb's table has in-frame clones only and misses some. The sample records around 41,000 clones, 76% being singletons. The specimen sequenced was memory CD4+ T cells from blood. Every receptor here comes from an adult in good health and CMV-seronegative. Both conserved end residues are part of each CDR3. A D gene is named only where the DNA matches it firmly. Clone size, where shown, is once, few, many, or a class for clones that have expanded.

V gene	D gene	clone size	J gene	CDR3 protein	CDR3 DNA
TRBV25-1	TRBD1	few	TRBJ1-5	CASSEGVGTGIEPQHF	TGTGCCAGCAGTGAAGGAGTCGGGACAGGGATAGAGCCCCAGCATTTT
TRBV7-8	.	.	TRBJ2-5	CASSFAGARETQYF	TGTGCCAGCAGCTTCGCGGGGGCCCGGGAGACCCAGTACTTC
TRBV9	.	once	TRBJ2-7	CASSVRWESHEQYF	TGTGCCAGCAGCGTTCGGTGGGAGTCCCACGAGCAGTACTTC
TRBV7-6	TRBD2	few	TRBJ2-6	CASSTARGAGANVLTF	TGTGCCAGCAGCACAGCGCGGGGGGCTGGGGCCAACGTCCTGACTTTC
TRBV19	.	once	TRBJ1-5	CASSIGRVRGNQPQHF	TGTGCCAGTAGTATCGGCAGGGTGAGGGGCAATCAGCCCCAGCATTTT
TRBV9	.	once	TRBJ2-2	CASSLDRPLHTGELFF	TGTGCCAGCAGTCTAGACAGGCCCCTCCACACCGGGGAGCTGTTTTTT
TRBV15	TRBD1	few	TRBJ1-4	CATSRRGTGAEKLFF	TGTGCCACCAGCAGGCGGGGGACAGGTGCTGAAAAACTGTTTTTT
TRBV6-6	.	.	TRBJ1-2	CASRETATNYGYTF	TGTGCCAGCAGGGAGACAGCAACTAACTATGGCTACACCTTC
TRBV9	.	.	TRBJ2-7	CASSEGPGTPPREQYF	TGTGCCAGCAGCGAGGGACCCGGGACACCCCCTCGGGAGCAGTACTTC
TRBV15	TRBD1	.	TRBJ2-7	CATSRDLPGQGYEQYF	TGTGCCACCAGCAGAGATCTTCCGGGACAGGGCTACGAGCAGTACTTC
TRBV15	TRBD2	once	TRBJ2-1	CATSKYSGRKFF	TGTGCCACCAGCAAATATAGCGGGAGGAAGTTCTTC
TRBV30	.	.	TRBJ1-2	CAWSEGTYGYTF	TGTGCCTGGAGTGAAGGGACCTATGGCTACACCTTC
TRBV27	.	few	TRBJ1-1	CASSPRLNTEAFF	TGTGCCAGCAGTCCCAGGCTGAACACTGAAGCTTTCTTT
TRBV7-2	TRBD1	few	TRBJ1-5	CASSLVGTDNQPQHF	TGTGCCAGCAGCTTAGTAGGGACAGACAATCAGCCCCAGCATTTT
TRBV27	.	.	TRBJ2-1	CASSFRDLGGEQFF	TGTGCCAGCAGTTTCCGGGACTTAGGTGGTGAGCAGTTCTTC
TRBV25-1	.	.	TRBJ2-1	CASKPGHNNEQFF	TGTGCCAGCAAACCAGGGCATAACAATGAGCAGTTCTTC
TRBV4-3	.	.	TRBJ2-5	CASSQGNIGETQYF	TGCGCCAGCAGCCAAGGAAACATCGGAGAGACCCAGTACTTC
TRBV18	TRBD1	.	TRBJ2-1	CAGSSQGSGEQFF	TGTGCCGGCTCATCACAGGGGTCGGGTGAGCAGTTCTTC
TRBV27	TRBD2	once	TRBJ2-3	CASSLSTLLAGETNTQYF	TGTGCCAGCAGTTTATCGACCCTACTAGCGGGAGAGACAAATACGCAGTATTTT
TRBV5-4	TRBD1	.	TRBJ2-7	CASSLGWGQGNEQYF	TGTGCCAGCAGCTTGGGCTGGGGACAGGGTAACGAGCAGTACTTC
TRBV11-3	TRBD1	once	TRBJ2-7	CASSPGTGPDKQYF	TGTGCCAGCAGCCCCGGGACAGGCCCCGACAAGCAGTACTTC
TRBV29-1	.	.	TRBJ1-1	CSVHQTGLNTEAFF	TGCAGCGTCCACCAGACAGGTTTGAACACTGAAGCTTTCTTT
TRBV30	TRBD1	.	TRBJ1-1	CAWSVGDRTNTEAFF	TGTGCCTGGAGTGTAGGGGACAGGACGAACACTGAAGCTTTCTTT
TRBV5-4	.	few	TRBJ2-5	CASSVNRKETQYF	TGTGCCAGCAGCGTCAACAGGAAGGAGACCCAGTACTTC
TRBV7-2	.	.	TRBJ1-1	CASSLQGTPVNTEAFF	TGTGCCAGCAGCTTACAGGGGACCCCCGTGAACACTGAAGCTTTCTTT
TRBV7-6	.	.	TRBJ2-3	CASSLPSTDTQYF	TGTGCCAGCAGTTTGCCCAGCACAGATACGCAGTATTTT
TRBV11-3	TRBD1	.	TRBJ2-2	CASSPGTGGVTGELFF	TGTGCCAGCAGCCCCGGGACAGGCGGGGTTACCGGGGAGCTGTTTTTT
TRBV19	.	.	TRBJ1-4	CASSNWEQGWTNSQNEKLFF	TGTGCCAGTAGCAACTGGGAACAGGGTTGGACGAACTCGCAAAATGAAAAACTGTTTTTT
TRBV7-2	TRBD1	.	TRBJ2-5	CASSLSRGRETQYF	TGTGCCAGCAGCTTAAGCAGGGGGCGAGAGACCCAGTACTTC
TRBV7-8	TRBD2	.	TRBJ2-2	CASSPGLAGTGELFF	TGTGCCAGCAGCCCCGGACTAGCGGGAACCGGGGAGCTGTTTTTT
TRBV7-2	.	medium-sized	TRBJ1-1	CASSKQLYTEAFF	TGTGCCAGCAGCAAACAGCTTTATACTGAAGCTTTCTTT
TRBV9	.	.	TRBJ2-1	CASSVASNQAEQFF	TGTGCCAGCAGCGTAGCATCCAATCAGGCTGAGCAGTTCTTC
TRBV18	.	.	TRBJ1-3	CASSPSDSGNTIYF	TGTGCCAGCTCACCAAGCGACTCTGGAAACACCATATATTTT
TRBV7-2	.	.	TRBJ2-5	CASSPSETQYF	TGTGCCAGCAGCCCTTCGGAAACCCAGTACTTC
TRBV28	.	.	TRBJ1-5	CASSSWGGRDAAGQPQHF	TGTGCCAGCAGTTCCTGGGGAGGTCGGGACGCCGCGGGTCAGCCCCAGCATTTT
TRBV7-3	TRBD2	.	TRBJ2-1	CASSSLAGGYNEQFF	TGTGCCAGCAGCTCCCTAGCGGGAGGCTACAATGAGCAGTTCTTC
TRBV9	.	.	TRBJ1-1	CASSPTTGLNTEAFF	TGTGCCAGCAGCCCGACGACAGGATTGAACACTGAAGCTTTCTTT
TRBV19	.	.	TRBJ1-2	CASTGDNFLYGYTF	TGTGCCAGCACGGGAGATAATTTTCTTTATGGCTACACCTTC
TRBV19	.	.	TRBJ1-1	CASSRQIMNTEAFF	TGTGCCAGTAGTCGACAGATCATGAACACTGAAGCTTTCTTT
TRBV5-1	TRBD2	.	TRBJ2-2	CASALPGLAGTGELFF	TGCGCCAGCGCCCTTCCGGGACTAGCGGGTACCGGGGAGCTGTTTTTT
TRBV4-3	TRBD1	.	TRBJ1-2	CASSQVRDRDGYTF	TGCGCCAGCAGCCAAGTGCGGGACAGAGATGGCTACACCTTC
TRBV7-2	.	few	TRBJ2-1	CASSLMGLRDNEQFF	TGTGCCAGCAGCTTAATGGGACTGAGGGACAATGAGCAGTTCTTC